This TCR beta chain stems from a study of PD-L1 blockade in urothelial cancer. Study context: Male sex and bladder-origin urothelial cancer characterized about nine tenths of the roughly 29 patients. After treatment start, blood was analyzed at 3 weeks (second dose) and at 6 weeks.

Each PCR received spiked synthetic TCR analog templates. Here immunoSEQ multiplex PCR was the method, and the copy in TCRdb shows in-frame clones only, minus some. This table has some 22,000 clones, more than 75% appearing once. Time point meaning: peripheral blood 6 weeks after treatment start. Anywhere from 1 to 8 samples came from each patient, spanning pretreatment and on-treatment. The sample here was PBMCs, taken around atezolizumab (anti-PD-L1) treatment. The receptor comes from a woman aged 60 to 75 with urothelial cancer.

The CDR3 protein is CASSLSGRAWNEQFF. The CDR3 DNA sequence: TGTGCCAGCAGCTTATCCGGGAGGGCCTGGAATGAGCAGTTCTTC. The chain carries TRBV7-9 and TRBJ2-1; 8 bases are a match to TRBD2. The CDR3 totals 15 residues. Trimming took 2 bases from V and 7 from J; bases not matched to a gene: 7. Germline V CDR1 and CDR2: SEHNR, FQNEAQ (reference sequence).